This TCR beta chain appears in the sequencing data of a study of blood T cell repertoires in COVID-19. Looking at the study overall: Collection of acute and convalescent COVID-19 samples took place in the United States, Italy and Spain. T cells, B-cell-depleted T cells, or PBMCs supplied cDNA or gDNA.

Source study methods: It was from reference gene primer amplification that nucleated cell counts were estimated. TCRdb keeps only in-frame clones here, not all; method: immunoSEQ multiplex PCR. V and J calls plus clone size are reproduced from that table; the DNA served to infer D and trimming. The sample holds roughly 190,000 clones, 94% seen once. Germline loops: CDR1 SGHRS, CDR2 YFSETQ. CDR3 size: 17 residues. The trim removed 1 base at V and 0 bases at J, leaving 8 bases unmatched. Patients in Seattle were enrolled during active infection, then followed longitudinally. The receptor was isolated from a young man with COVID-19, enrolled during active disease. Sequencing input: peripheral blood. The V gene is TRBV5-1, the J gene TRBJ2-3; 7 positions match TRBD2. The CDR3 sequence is CASSLFASGTSTDTQYF. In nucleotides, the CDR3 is TGCGCCAGCAGCTTGTTTGCTAGCGGCACTAGCACAGATACGCAGTATTTT.